This T cell receptor beta chain originates from a study of CD8+ T cells in alopecia areata. Study findings and constraints: Possibly as an HLA-related effect, TCR sharing across patients appeared less clear than in mice.

Note on this clone: Its antigen is unidentified.

As for treatment: oral pan-JAK inhibitor, 5-10 mg twice daily. The germline V and J ends were trimmed by 2 bases and 6 bases, with 13 bases remaining between them. This CDR3 has 14 amino acids. Germline CDR1 SGHAT, CDR2 FQNNGV. Extraction of RNA preceded its reverse transcription into cDNA, which served as the sequencing template. The assay was immunoSEQ multiplex PCR, and TCRdb's table has in-frame clones only and misses some. Seen here are around 120,000 clones, approximately 52% observed once, and the top ten hold approximately 29%. This receptor was identified in a human donor with alopecia areata. V and J are TRBV11-2 and TRBJ1-2; D remains ambiguous. Material: CD8+ T cells sorted from blood, obtained at week 4, from a patient treated with tofacitinib. This CDR3 is CASSLSGRRDGYTF. CDR3 nucleotides: TGTGCCAGCAGCTTATCGGGAAGGAGGGATGGCTACACCTTC.